Below, 15 T cell receptor beta chains from the same sample are listed, as sequenced in a study of cytomegalovirus exposure and HLA in healthy donors. This PCR relied on a set of 60 Vbeta primers and 13 Jbeta primers. Produced via immunoSEQ multiplex PCR; TCRdb's table is partial and in-frame only. Listed are over 120,000 clones; 0.75% to 1% falls within the top ten. Sequenced: PBMCs. These receptors all come from a male donor in good health and CMV-seronegative.

This rearrangement joins TRBV6-1 to TRBJ2-3; TRBD2 might be the D (6 bases). CDR3 length: 14 amino acids. Germline V gives CDR1 MNHNS, CDR2 SASEGT. Trimming left V 10 bases short and J 2 bases short, with 16 bases between. Here the CDR3 DNA reads TGTGCCATCGGGAGACAGATATTCACAGATACGCAGTATTTT. As protein: CAIGRQIFTDTQYF.

The V gene is TRBV5-1, the J gene TRBJ1-4; D is ambiguous. This CDR3 comprises 14 residues. CDR1 and CDR2 (germline): SGHRS, YFSETQ. V gave up 0 bases and J gave up 14 bases, with 17 bases separating them. CDR3 nucleotide sequence: TGCGCCAGCAGCTTGGGCAGTGAGGCGAAAAGGCTGTTTTTT. This sequence encodes CASSLGSEAKRLFF. Complete variable domain (other parts from reference TRBV5-1 and TRBJ1-4): KAGVTQTPRYLIKTRGQQVTLSCSPISGHRSVSWYQQTPGQGLQFLFEYFSETQRNKGNFPGRFSGRQFSNSRSEMNVSTLELGDSALYLCASSLGSEAKRLFFGSGTQLSVL.

The CDR3 sequence is CASSLESENTEAFF. CDR3 in DNA: TGTGCCAGCAGCTTAGAGAGCGAGAACACTGAAGCTTTCTTT. This rearrangement joins TRBV7-9 to TRBJ1-1, with unresolved D. The V end was cut by 1 base, the J end by 1 base, with 7 bases between. From germline, CDR1 is SEHNR and CDR2 FQNEAQ (reference sequence). The CDR3 contains 14 residues. The complete variable domain, with remaining parts taken from reference TRBV7-9 and TRBJ1-1, reads DTGVSQNPRHKITKRGQNVTFRCDPISEHNRLYWYRQTLGQGPEFLTYFQNEAQLEKSRLLSDRFSAERPKGSFSTLEIQRTEQGDSAMYLCASSLESENTEAFFGQGTRLTVV.

The genes are TRBV7-6 and TRBJ2-5; D is perhaps TRBD1 (6 bases). V dropped 1 base and J dropped 5 bases, with 8 bases sitting between them. The CDR3 spans 13 residues. Germline values: CDR1 SGHVS, CDR2 FNYEAQ. CDR3: CASSLVQGETQYF. The CDR3 DNA sequence: TGTGCCAGCAGCTTAGTCCAGGGGGAGACCCAGTACTTC.

The chain has TRBV10-3 and TRBJ2-3; TRBD2 matches at 7 bases. This CDR3 spans 19 amino acids. Per the germline V gene, CDR1 is ENHRY and CDR2 is SYGVKD. The V segment lost 5 bases and the J segment 3 bases; nucleotides outside the gene matches: 20. The CDR3 sequence: CAISTTVPPAGETTDTQYF. CDR3 sequence (DNA): TGTGCCATCAGTACCACGGTCCCCCCGGCGGGGGAGACAACAGATACGCAGTATTTT.

The V and J genes are TRBV25-1 and TRBJ2-3, with D possibly matching TRBD1 (5 bases). V gave up 4 bases and J gave up 0 bases, with 11 bases separating them. This CDR3 contains 15 residues. Germline V lookup: CDR1 MGHDK, CDR2 SYGVNS. CDR3 coding DNA: TGTGCCAGCAGTGCGGACATTTCTAGCACAGATACGCAGTATTTT. Translation: CASSADISSTDTQYF.

The chain uses TRBV19 and TRBJ1-2; D unclear. The germline V and J ends were trimmed by 2 bases and 3 bases, with 13 bases remaining between them. CDR3 length equals 15 residues. The germline CDR1 and CDR2 sequences are LNHDA and SQIVND (reference sequence). The CDR3 reads CASSISVGRHYGYTF. The CDR3 DNA reads as TGTGCCAGTAGTATATCCGTGGGCAGGCACTATGGCTACACCTTC.

This rearrangement joins TRBV6-5 to TRBJ1-1; maybe TRBD1 (5 bases). Germline V gene lookup returns CDR1 MNHEY and CDR2 SVGAGI. This CDR3 comprises 12 residues. Trimming removed 7 bases at V and 5 bases at J, with 11 bases between. This CDR3 reads CASIGGDTEAFF. The CDR3 nucleotides are TGTGCCAGCATCGGGGGGGATACTGAAGCTTTCTTT.

V is TRBV27 and J is TRBJ2-7; TRBD2 agrees at 8 bases. Germline V gene data show CDR1 as MNHEY and CDR2 as SMNVEV (reference sequence). With 3 bases clipped from V and 3 bases from J, the junction kept 4 bases outside the gene matches. The CDR3 extends over 14 amino acids. This chain's CDR3 is CASSFSTSDYEQYF. The CDR3 DNA reads TGTGCCAGCAGTTTTTCGACTAGCGACTACGAGCAGTACTTC.

This rearrangement joins TRBV7-9 to TRBJ2-1; 7 bases fit TRBD2. This CDR3 is 15 amino acids long. The V gene's germline CDR1 is SEHNR and CDR2 FQNEAQ (reference sequence). V lost 5 bases, J lost 2 bases, and 6 bases stayed unmatched. The CDR3 sequence: CASSLGLRTYNEQFF. CDR3 bases: TGTGCCAGCAGCCTGGGACTACGGACCTACAATGAGCAGTTCTTC.

This chain links TRBV30 with TRBJ2-2, with 7 bases identical to TRBD1. J was trimmed by 6 bases and V by 4 bases; bases with no gene match: 8. The CDR3 length is 14 residues. CDR1 and CDR2 (germline): GTSNPN, SVGIG (reference sequence). The CDR3 spells CAWKGTDQAGELFF. The CDR3, as DNA: TGTGCCTGGAAAGGGACAGATCAGGCCGGGGAGCTGTTTTTT.

The chain joins TRBV6-5 to TRBJ2-7, with 7 positions matching TRBD1. V lost 2 bases to trimming and J lost 2 bases; unmatched junction nucleotides: 3. CDR3 size: 14 residues. The germline V gene has CDR1 MNHEY and CDR2 SVGAGI. The CDR3 loop reads CASSYGQVTYEQYF. Written as DNA, the CDR3 is TGTGCCAGCAGTTACGGACAGGTAACCTACGAGCAGTACTTC.

The chain is built from TRBV9 and TRBJ2-1; D perhaps matches TRBD2 (6 bases). This CDR3 has 13 residues. CDR1 SGDLS and CDR2 YYNGEE come from the germline V gene. Between the trimmed V and J ends, which lost 0 bases and 8 bases, there was a span of 9 bases. CDR3 coding DNA: TGTGCCAGCAGCGTAGTTACGGGGGATGAGCAGTTCTTC. Amino acid sequence: CASSVVTGDEQFF.

The V gene is TRBV2, the J gene TRBJ2-5; a possible D gene is TRBD1 (6 bases). Trimming left V 7 bases short and J 2 bases short, with 20 bases between. Germline V gene data show CDR1 as SNHLY and CDR2 as FYNNEI. This CDR3 spans 16 amino acids. The DNA of the CDR3 is TGTGCCAGCACCGAACAGCCGGGACACACGCAAGAGACCCAGTACTTC. Residues: CASTEQPGHTQETQYF.

The chain carries TRBV19 and TRBJ2-3; D not resolved. V was cut by 5 bases and J by 2 bases, with 17 bases left in between. From germline, CDR1 is LNHDA and CDR2 SQIVND (reference sequence). This CDR3 region has 16 residues. The DNA for the CDR3 is TGTGCCAGTAGTCCCTCCGGCAGACACACCACAGATACGCAGTATTTT. Residues: CASSPSGRHTTDTQYF.